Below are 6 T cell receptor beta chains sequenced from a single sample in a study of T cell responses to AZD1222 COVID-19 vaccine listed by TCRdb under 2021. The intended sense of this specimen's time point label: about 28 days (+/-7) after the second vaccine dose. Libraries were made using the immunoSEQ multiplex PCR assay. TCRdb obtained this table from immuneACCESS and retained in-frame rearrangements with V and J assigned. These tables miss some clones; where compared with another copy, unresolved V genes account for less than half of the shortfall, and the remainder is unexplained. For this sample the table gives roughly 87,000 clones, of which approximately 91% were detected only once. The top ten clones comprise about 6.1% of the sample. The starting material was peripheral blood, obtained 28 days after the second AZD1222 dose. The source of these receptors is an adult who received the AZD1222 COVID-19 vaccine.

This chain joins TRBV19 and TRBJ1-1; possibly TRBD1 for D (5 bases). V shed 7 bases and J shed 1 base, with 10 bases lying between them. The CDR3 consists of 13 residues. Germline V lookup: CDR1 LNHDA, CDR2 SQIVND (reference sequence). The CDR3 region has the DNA TGTGCCAGTACCACAGGTGGGAACACTGAAGCTTTCTTT. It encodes CASTTGGNTEAFF.

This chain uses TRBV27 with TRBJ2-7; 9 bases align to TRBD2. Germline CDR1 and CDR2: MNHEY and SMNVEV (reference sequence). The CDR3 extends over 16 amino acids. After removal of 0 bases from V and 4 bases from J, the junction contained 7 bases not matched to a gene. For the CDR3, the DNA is TGTGCCAGCAGTTTATCCCCGGGACTAGCAATGTACGAGCAGTACTTC. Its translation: CASSLSPGLAMYEQYF.

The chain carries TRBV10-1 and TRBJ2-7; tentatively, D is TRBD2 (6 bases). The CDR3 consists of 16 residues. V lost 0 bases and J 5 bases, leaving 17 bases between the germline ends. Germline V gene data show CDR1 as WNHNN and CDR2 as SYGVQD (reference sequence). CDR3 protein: CASSESKNRGLNEQYF. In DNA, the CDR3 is TGCGCCAGCAGTGAGTCGAAGAATCGGGGGTTGAACGAGCAGTACTTC.

The CDR3 bases are TGTGCCAGCAGCTCCCTGGGCAGGGGGATGTATGGCTACACCTTC. Translated, it gives CASSSLGRGMYGYTF. The chain couples TRBV11-2 to TRBJ1-2; TRBD1 matches at 7 bases. CDR3 size: 15 residues. V gave up 4 bases and J gave up 5 bases; unmatched junction bases: 10. The V gene's germline CDR1 is SGHAT and CDR2 FQNNGV.

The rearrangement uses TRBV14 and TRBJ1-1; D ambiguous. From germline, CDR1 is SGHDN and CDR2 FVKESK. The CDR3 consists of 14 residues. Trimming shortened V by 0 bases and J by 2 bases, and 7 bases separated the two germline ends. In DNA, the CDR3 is TGTGCCAGCAGCCAAGATGGGTTAAACACTGAAGCTTTCTTT. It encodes CASSQDGLNTEAFF.

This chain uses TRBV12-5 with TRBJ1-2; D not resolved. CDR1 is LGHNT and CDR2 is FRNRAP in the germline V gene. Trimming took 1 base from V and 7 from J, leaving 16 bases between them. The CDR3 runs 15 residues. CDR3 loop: CASGLAPGYPGGYTF. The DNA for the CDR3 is TGTGCTAGTGGTTTGGCCCCCGGTTACCCCGGTGGCTACACCTTC. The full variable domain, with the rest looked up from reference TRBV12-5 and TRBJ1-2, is DARVTQTPRHKVTEMGQEVTMRCQPILGHNTVFWYRQTMMQGLELLAYFRNRAPLDDSGMPKDRFSAEMPDATLATLKIQPSEPRDSAVYFCASGLAPGYPGGYTFGSGTRLTVV.